This T cell receptor (beta chain) derives from a study of cytomegalovirus exposure and HLA in healthy donors. Whole-study results and caveats: Most of the CMV-associated TCR beta chains (in a later analysis) appeared to be HLA-restricted.

The PCR employed 60 Vbeta primers together with 13 Jbeta primers. Original handling: Around 80 million unique TCR beta chains, roughly 11 million of them shared, were counted by a later analysis. Assay: immunoSEQ multiplex PCR; the TCRdb copy retains only in-frame clones and omits some. The V and J calls and the clone size are those of that table, but D and trimming were determined from the DNA. The sample has 250,000 to 350,000 clones, approximately 90% seen once; the top ten hold 3.5% to 4%. Points on this clone: What it recognizes is unknown.

The sequence was obtained from a man in his forties in good health and CMV-seropositive. The sequenced sample consisted of PBMCs.

The DNA for the CDR3 is TGTGCTAGTGGTTTTGGACAGGGGAACACTGAAGCTTTCTTT. Amino acids: CASGFGQGNTEAFF. The V call is TRBV12-5, the J call TRBJ1-1, with 8 bases that match TRBD1. V gave up 3 bases and J gave up 1 base; unmatched junction bases: 1. The length of the CDR3 is 14 residues. Germline V gives CDR1 LGHNT, CDR2 FRNRAP.